Listed below are T cell receptor beta chains from one sample, sequenced in a study of siplizumab effects on memory and regulatory T cells. The table came from immunoSEQ multiplex PCR; TCRdb's copy has only in-frame clones and leaves some out. The table has fewer than 70,000 clones, about 90% seen once; the top ten hold 1.5% to 2%. The specimen was Tregs sorted from blood. The receptors derive from a human donor in good health. Both conserved end residues are part of each CDR3. The order of the fields is clone size, V gene, D gene, J gene, CDR3 protein, CDR3 DNA. D genes are given only for firm matches. Clone size is stated in some rows and not others, as once, few, many or a class when expanded.

clone_size: NA
v_call: TRBV6-1
d_call: TRBD2
j_call: TRBJ2-3
cdr3_aa: CASILLAGDPDTQYF
cdr3_nt: TGTGCCAGCATCCTACTAGCGGGAGACCCAGATACGCAGTATTTT

clone_size: NA
v_call: TRBV6-1
d_call: TRBD2
j_call: TRBJ2-1
cdr3_aa: CASSDDGSGSSYNEQFF
cdr3_nt: TGTGCCAGCAGTGATGATGGTAGCGGGAGCTCCTACAATGAGCAGTTCTTC

clone_size: NA
v_call: TRBV11-2
d_call: TRBD2
j_call: TRBJ2-1
cdr3_aa: CASSLRAGGSSYNEQFF
cdr3_nt: TGTGCCAGCAGCCTCAGGGCGGGGGGAAGCTCCTACAATGAGCAGTTCTTC

clone_size: NA
v_call: TRBV7-9
d_call: NA
j_call: TRBJ2-3
cdr3_aa: CASSLSDTQYF
cdr3_nt: TGTGCCAGCAGCTTAAGTGATACGCAGTATTTT

clone_size: NA
v_call: TRBV6-1
d_call: NA
j_call: TRBJ2-3
cdr3_aa: CAGERGRGGGDTQYF
cdr3_nt: TGTGCCGGAGAACGGGGCAGGGGGGGTGGAGATACGCAGTATTTT

clone_size: NA
v_call: TRBV6-1
d_call: NA
j_call: TRBJ2-3
cdr3_aa: CASSAQGVRTDTQYF
cdr3_nt: TGTGCCAGCAGTGCTCAGGGAGTACGCACAGATACGCAGTATTTT

clone_size: once
v_call: TRBV5-6
d_call: NA
j_call: TRBJ1-1
cdr3_aa: CASSPTGRTEAFF
cdr3_nt: TGTGCCAGCAGCCCAACAGGGCGGACTGAAGCTTTCTTT

clone_size: NA
v_call: TRBV10-3
d_call: NA
j_call: TRBJ1-2
cdr3_aa: CAISAQWDPHYGYTF
cdr3_nt: TGTGCCATCAGTGCTCAATGGGACCCCCACTATGGCTACACCTTC

clone_size: NA
v_call: TRBV7-3
d_call: NA
j_call: TRBJ2-1
cdr3_aa: CASSPSSYNEQFF
cdr3_nt: TGTGCCAGCAGTCCGAGCTCCTACAATGAGCAGTTCTTC

clone_size: NA
v_call: TRBV2
d_call: TRBD2
j_call: TRBJ2-7
cdr3_aa: CASSAGLAGGKEQYF
cdr3_nt: TGTGCCAGCAGTGCCGGACTAGCGGGAGGGAAAGAGCAGTACTTC